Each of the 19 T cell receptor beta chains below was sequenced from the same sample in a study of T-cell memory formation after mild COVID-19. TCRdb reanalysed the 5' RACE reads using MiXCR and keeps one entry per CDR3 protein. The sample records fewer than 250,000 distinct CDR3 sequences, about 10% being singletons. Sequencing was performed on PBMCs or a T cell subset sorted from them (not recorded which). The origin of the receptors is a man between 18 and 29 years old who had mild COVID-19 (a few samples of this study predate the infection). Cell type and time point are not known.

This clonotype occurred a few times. The CDR3 DNA follows: TGTGCCAGCAGTGAGTTAGCGGTCCCCTACGAGCAGTACTTC. It yields the protein CASSELAVPYEQYF. The chain carries TRBV2 and TRBJ2-7, with D perhaps matching TRBD2 (6 bases). CDR1 SNHLY and CDR2 FYNNEI come from the germline V gene. The CDR3 length is 14 residues. V was pared by 3 bases and J by 2 bases, with 11 bases between.

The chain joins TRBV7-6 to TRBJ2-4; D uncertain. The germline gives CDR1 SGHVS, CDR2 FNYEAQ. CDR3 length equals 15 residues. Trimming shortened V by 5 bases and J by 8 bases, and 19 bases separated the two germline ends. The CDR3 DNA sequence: TGTGCCAGCAGCCCTCCGTCGGGTTGGGCGGACATTCAGTACTTC. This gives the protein CASSPPSGWADIQYF.

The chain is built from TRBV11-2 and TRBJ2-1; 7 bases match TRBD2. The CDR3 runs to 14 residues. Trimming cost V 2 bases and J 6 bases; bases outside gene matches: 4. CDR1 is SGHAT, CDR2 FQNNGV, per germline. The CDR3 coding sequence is TGTGCCAGCAGCTTAAGCGGGGTGGGCAATGAGCAGTTCTTC. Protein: CASSLSGVGNEQFF.

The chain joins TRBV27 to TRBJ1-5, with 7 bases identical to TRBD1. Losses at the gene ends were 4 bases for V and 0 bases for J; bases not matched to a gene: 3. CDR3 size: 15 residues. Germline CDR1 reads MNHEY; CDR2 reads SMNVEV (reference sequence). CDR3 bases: TGTGCCAGCAGTTCGGGACAGAATAGCAATCAGCCCCAGCATTTT. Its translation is CASSSGQNSNQPQHF.

The CDR3: CASSPGGAQPQHF. CDR3 sequence (DNA): TGCGCCAGCAGCCCCGGAGGCGCCCAGCCCCAGCATTTT. The chain links TRBV5-1 to TRBJ1-5; no firm D call. CDR1 is SGHRS, CDR2 YFSETQ, per germline. CDR3 length: 13 amino acids. V was cut by 4 bases and J by 7 bases, with 12 bases left in between.

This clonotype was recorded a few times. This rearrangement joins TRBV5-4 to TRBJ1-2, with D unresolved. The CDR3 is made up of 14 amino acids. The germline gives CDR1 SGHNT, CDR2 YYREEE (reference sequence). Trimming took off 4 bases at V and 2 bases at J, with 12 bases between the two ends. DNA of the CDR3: TGTGCCAGCAGCCCGTCGGGTTTCAACTATGGCTACACCTTC. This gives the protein CASSPSGFNYGYTF.

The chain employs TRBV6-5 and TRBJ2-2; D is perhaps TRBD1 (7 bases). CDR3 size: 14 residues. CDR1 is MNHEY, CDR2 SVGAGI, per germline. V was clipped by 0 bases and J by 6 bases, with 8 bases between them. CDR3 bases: TGTGCCAGCAGTTACTCCAGGGGGGCCGGGGAGCTGTTTTTT. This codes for CASSYSRGAGELFF.

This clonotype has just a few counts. CDR3 nucleotide sequence: TGCAGCGTTGAAGATTCGAGGTCTCGAGGCTACACCTTC. Translating it yields CSVEDSRSRGYTF. The genes are TRBV29-1 and TRBJ1-2; D gene ambiguous. Trimming shortened V by 0 bases and J by 8 bases, and 13 bases separated the two germline ends. The CDR3 is made up of 13 amino acids. CDR1 is SQVTM and CDR2 is ANQGSEA in the germline V gene.

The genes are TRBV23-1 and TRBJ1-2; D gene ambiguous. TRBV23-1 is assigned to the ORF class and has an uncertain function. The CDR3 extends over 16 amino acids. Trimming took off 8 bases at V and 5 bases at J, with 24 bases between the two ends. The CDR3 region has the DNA TGCGCCAGCCCCCGAAGTGGGCGGCACAGCGTGTATGGCTACACCTTC. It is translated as CASPRSGRHSVYGYTF.

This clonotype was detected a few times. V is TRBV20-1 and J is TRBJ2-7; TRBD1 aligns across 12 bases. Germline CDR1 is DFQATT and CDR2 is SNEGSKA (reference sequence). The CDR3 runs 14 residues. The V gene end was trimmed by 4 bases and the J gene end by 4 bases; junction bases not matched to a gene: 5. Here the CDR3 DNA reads TGCAGTGCTACCCCGGGACAGGGGGCGTACGAGCAGTACTTC. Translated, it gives CSATPGQGAYEQYF.

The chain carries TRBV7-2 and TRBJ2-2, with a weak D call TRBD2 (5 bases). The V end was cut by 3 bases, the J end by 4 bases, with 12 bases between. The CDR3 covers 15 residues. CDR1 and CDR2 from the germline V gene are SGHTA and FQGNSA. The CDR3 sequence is CASSFSQRSTGELFF. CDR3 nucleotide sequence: TGTGCCAGCAGCTTTAGCCAGCGGTCCACCGGGGAGCTGTTTTTT. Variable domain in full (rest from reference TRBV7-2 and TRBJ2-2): GAGVSQSPSNKVTEKGKDVELRCDPISGHTALYWYRQSLGQGLEFLIYFQGNSAPDKSGLPSDRFSAERTGGSVSTLTIQRTQQEDSAVYLCASSFSQRSTGELFFGEGSRLTVL.

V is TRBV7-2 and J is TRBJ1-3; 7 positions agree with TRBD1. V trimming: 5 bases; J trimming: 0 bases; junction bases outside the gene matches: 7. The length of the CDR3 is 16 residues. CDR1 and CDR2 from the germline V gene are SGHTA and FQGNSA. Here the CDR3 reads CASSLGQRYSGNTIYF. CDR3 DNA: TGTGCCAGCAGCCTGGGACAGAGGTACTCTGGAAACACCATATATTTT.

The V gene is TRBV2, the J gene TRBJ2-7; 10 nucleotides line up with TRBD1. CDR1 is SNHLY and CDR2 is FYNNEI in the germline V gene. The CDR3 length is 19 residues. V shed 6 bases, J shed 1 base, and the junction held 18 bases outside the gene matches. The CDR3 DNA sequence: TGTGCCAGCAGGCTACGCGGAGGGACAGGGGCTCTCTCTTCCTACGAGCAGTACTTC. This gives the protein CASRLRGGTGALSSYEQYF.

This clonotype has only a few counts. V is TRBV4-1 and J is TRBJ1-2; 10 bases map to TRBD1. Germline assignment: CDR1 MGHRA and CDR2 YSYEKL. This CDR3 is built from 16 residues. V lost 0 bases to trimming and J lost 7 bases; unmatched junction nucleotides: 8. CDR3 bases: TGCGCCAGCAGCCAAGATCGCAGGGACAGGGGCGCTGGCTACACCTTC. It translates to CASSQDRRDRGAGYTF.

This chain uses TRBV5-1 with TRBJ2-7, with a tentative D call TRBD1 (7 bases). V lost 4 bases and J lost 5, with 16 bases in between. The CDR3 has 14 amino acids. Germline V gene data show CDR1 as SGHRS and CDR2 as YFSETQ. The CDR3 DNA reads TGCGCCAGCAGCCCGACAGGGACTCTGGACGAGCAGTACTTC. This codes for CASSPTGTLDEQYF. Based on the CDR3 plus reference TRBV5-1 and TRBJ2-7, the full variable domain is KAGVTQTPRYLIKTRGQQVTLSCSPISGHRSVSWYQQTPGQGLQFLFEYFSETQRNKGNFPGRFSGRQFSNSRSEMNVSTLELGDSALYLCASSPTGTLDEQYFGPGTRLTVT.

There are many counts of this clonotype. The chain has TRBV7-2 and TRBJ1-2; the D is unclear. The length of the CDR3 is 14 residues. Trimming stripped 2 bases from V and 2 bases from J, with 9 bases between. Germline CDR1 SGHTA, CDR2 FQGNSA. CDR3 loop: CASSLSGLNYGYTF. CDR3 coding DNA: TGTGCCAGCAGCTTATCCGGGCTCAACTATGGCTACACCTTC.

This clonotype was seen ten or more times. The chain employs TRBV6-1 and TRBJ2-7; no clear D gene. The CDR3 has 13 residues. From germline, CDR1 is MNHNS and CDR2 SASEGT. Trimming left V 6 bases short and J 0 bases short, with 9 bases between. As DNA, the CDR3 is TGTGCCAGCAGGAAGAGAAGCTCCTACGAGCAGTACGTC. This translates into CASRKRSSYEQYV.

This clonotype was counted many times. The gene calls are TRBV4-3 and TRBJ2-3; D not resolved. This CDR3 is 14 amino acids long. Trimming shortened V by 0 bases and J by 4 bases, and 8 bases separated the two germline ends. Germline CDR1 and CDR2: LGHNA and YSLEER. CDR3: CASSQDRLADTQYF. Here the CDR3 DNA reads TGCGCCAGCAGCCAAGATAGGCTCGCAGATACGCAGTATTTT.

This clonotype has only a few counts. CDR3 nucleotide sequence: TGTGCCAGCAGTTACGCCCTCAACGCGGGGGGGCCGACAGATACGCAGTATTTT. Translated, it gives CASSYALNAGGPTDTQYF. The genes are TRBV6-6 and TRBJ2-3; 9 bases match TRBD2. CDR3 length: 18 amino acids. Germline V lookup: CDR1 MNHNY, CDR2 SVGAGI (reference sequence). V trimming: 2 bases; J trimming: 3 bases; junction bases outside the gene matches: 12.